The rows below give T cell receptor beta chains drawn from one sample of a study of T cell responses to AZD1222 COVID-19 vaccine. Clones were sequenced by immunoSEQ multiplex PCR, and TCRdb holds only the in-frame ones, with some missing. The table includes approximately 97,000 clones, 84% detected once. Specimen: peripheral blood, collected on day 0 of AZD1222 vaccination. These receptors all stem from an adult in good health. Both conserved end residues are part of each CDR3. A D gene is named only where the DNA matches it firmly. Part of the rows lack a size; the others show once, few, many or a class for expanded clones.

abundance: -; j_gene: TRBJ2-2; d_gene: -; v_gene: TRBV18; CDR3aa: CASSPPSGYTGELFF; CDR3nt: TGTGCCAGCTCACCACCATCGGGGTACACCGGGGAGCTGTTTTTT
abundance: -; j_gene: TRBJ1-1; d_gene: TRBD1; v_gene: TRBV4-3; CDR3aa: CASSQDLATGNEAFF; CDR3nt: TGCGCCAGCAGCCAAGATCTTGCGACAGGGAATGAAGCTTTCTTT
abundance: few; j_gene: TRBJ2-2; d_gene: TRBD2; v_gene: TRBV9; CDR3aa: CASRRGGSGTGELFF; CDR3nt: TGTGCCAGCAGGAGAGGCGGGAGTGGAACCGGGGAGCTGTTTTTT
abundance: -; j_gene: TRBJ2-7; d_gene: TRBD1; v_gene: TRBV6-5; CDR3aa: CASSYTGGEQYF; CDR3nt: TGTGCCAGCAGTTACACAGGGGGCGAGCAGTACTTC
abundance: few; j_gene: TRBJ2-1; d_gene: -; v_gene: TRBV5-1; CDR3aa: CASTPEGIKGVTYNEQFF; CDR3nt: TGCGCCAGCACCCCGGAGGGGATTAAGGGGGTAACCTACAATGAGCAGTTCTTC
abundance: -; j_gene: TRBJ2-1; d_gene: TRBD2; v_gene: TRBV7-3; CDR3aa: CASSLGSGGPYDEQFF; CDR3nt: TGTGCCAGCAGCTTAGGGTCGGGAGGGCCATATGATGAGCAGTTCTTC
abundance: -; j_gene: TRBJ1-1; d_gene: TRBD1; v_gene: TRBV19; CDR3aa: CASTPRGGQGANTEAFF; CDR3nt: TGTGCCAGTACCCCTCGGGGGGGACAGGGGGCGAACACTGAAGCTTTCTTT
abundance: -; j_gene: TRBJ2-5; d_gene: -; v_gene: TRBV7-2; CDR3aa: CASRTTGTKQETQYF; CDR3nt: TGTGCCAGCAGAACGACCGGGACCAAACAAGAGACCCAGTACTTC
abundance: once; j_gene: TRBJ2-3; d_gene: -; v_gene: TRBV2; CDR3aa: CASSETGLGDTQYF; CDR3nt: TGTGCCAGCAGTGAAACAGGGCTTGGGGATACGCAGTATTTT
abundance: -; j_gene: TRBJ1-2; d_gene: -; v_gene: TRBV4-2; CDR3aa: CASSQGGSSYGYTF; CDR3nt: TGTGCCAGCAGCCAAGGCGGTAGTTCATATGGCTACACCTTC
abundance: once; j_gene: TRBJ1-3; d_gene: -; v_gene: TRBV19; CDR3aa: CASNGPTGGTTSSGNTIYF; CDR3nt: TGTGCCAGTAACGGCCCGACAGGAGGAACGACCAGCTCTGGAAACACCATATATTTT
abundance: -; j_gene: TRBJ1-3; d_gene: -; v_gene: TRBV18; CDR3aa: CASSPLGLISGNTIYF; CDR3nt: TGTGCCAGCTCACCACTGGGACTGATCTCTGGAAACACCATATATTTT
abundance: once; j_gene: TRBJ1-1; d_gene: TRBD1; v_gene: TRBV5-1; CDR3aa: CASSSGQGGTEAFF; CDR3nt: TGCGCCAGCAGCTCAGGACAGGGGGGCACTGAAGCTTTCTTT
abundance: -; j_gene: TRBJ1-4; d_gene: -; v_gene: TRBV18; CDR3aa: CASSPRLFF; CDR3nt: TGTGCCAGCTCACCGCGACTGTTTTTT
abundance: once; j_gene: TRBJ1-2; d_gene: TRBD1; v_gene: TRBV6-5; CDR3aa: CASSYSPGQGHGYTF; CDR3nt: TGTGCCAGCAGTTACTCCCCGGGACAGGGACATGGCTACACCTTC
abundance: -; j_gene: TRBJ2-1; d_gene: -; v_gene: TRBV5-5; CDR3aa: CASRKTVSYNEQFF; CDR3nt: TGTGCCAGCCGAAAAACCGTCTCCTACAATGAGCAGTTCTTC
abundance: -; j_gene: TRBJ1-2; d_gene: TRBD1; v_gene: TRBV28; CDR3aa: CASIPGDRDYGYTF; CDR3nt: TGTGCCAGCATCCCGGGGGACAGGGACTATGGCTACACCTTC
abundance: -; j_gene: TRBJ1-1; d_gene: -; v_gene: TRBV11-2; CDR3aa: CASSLALTSNTEAFF; CDR3nt: TGTGCCAGCAGCTTAGCTCTGACATCGAACACTGAAGCTTTCTTT
abundance: -; j_gene: TRBJ1-5; d_gene: TRBD1; v_gene: TRBV29-1; CDR3aa: CSAQLGQGSNQPQHF; CDR3nt: TGCAGCGCCCAACTCGGACAGGGTAGCAATCAGCCCCAGCATTTT
abundance: -; j_gene: TRBJ2-7; d_gene: -; v_gene: TRBV18; CDR3aa: CASSLLGGVAGDEQYF; CDR3nt: TGTGCCAGCTCACTACTCGGGGGCGTTGCTGGGGACGAGCAGTACTTC
abundance: -; j_gene: TRBJ1-6; d_gene: TRBD1; v_gene: TRBV5-6; CDR3aa: CASSLVGTGFSPLHF; CDR3nt: TGTGCCAGCAGCTTGGTAGGGACAGGGTTTTCACCCCTCCACTTT
abundance: -; j_gene: TRBJ1-3; d_gene: -; v_gene: TRBV6-2/TRBV6-3; CDR3aa: CASSYVGPRGNTIYF; CDR3nt: -
abundance: -; j_gene: TRBJ1-3; d_gene: -; v_gene: TRBV5-6; CDR3aa: CASSFGQIHTIYF; CDR3nt: TGTGCCAGCAGTTTTGGACAGATTCACACCATATATTTT
abundance: -; j_gene: TRBJ2-1; d_gene: -; v_gene: TRBV4-3; CDR3aa: CASSQEGPPRLGVYNEQFF; CDR3nt: TGCGCCAGCAGCCAAGAAGGTCCTCCGCGACTAGGGGTATACAATGAGCAGTTCTTC
abundance: -; j_gene: TRBJ2-1; d_gene: TRBD1; v_gene: TRBV24-1; CDR3aa: CATSDATGTGINNEQFF; CDR3nt: TGTGCCACCAGTGACGCTACCGGGACAGGCATCAACAATGAGCAGTTCTTC
abundance: -; j_gene: TRBJ1-1; d_gene: -; v_gene: TRBV6-5; CDR3aa: CASGYTDTEAFF; CDR3nt: TGTGCCAGCGGATACACGGACACTGAAGCTTTCTTT
abundance: -; j_gene: TRBJ2-1; d_gene: -; v_gene: TRBV15; CDR3aa: CATSERGNSYNEQFF; CDR3nt: TGTGCCACCAGCGAGAGGGGGAACTCCTACAATGAGCAGTTCTTC
abundance: -; j_gene: TRBJ2-2; d_gene: TRBD1; v_gene: TRBV7-2; CDR3aa: CASRIHHPGQVLNTGELFF; CDR3nt: TGTGCCAGCAGAATACACCATCCGGGACAGGTGTTGAACACCGGGGAGCTGTTTTTT
abundance: -; j_gene: TRBJ1-1; d_gene: -; v_gene: TRBV10-2; CDR3aa: CASSVTGGTEAFF; CDR3nt: TGCGCCAGCAGTGTCACGGGAGGCACTGAAGCTTTCTTT
abundance: -; j_gene: TRBJ2-7; d_gene: TRBD1; v_gene: TRBV10-3; CDR3aa: CATRPGQGSYEQYF; CDR3nt: TGTGCCACCAGACCGGGACAGGGCTCCTACGAGCAGTACTTC
abundance: -; j_gene: TRBJ2-1; d_gene: -; v_gene: TRBV14; CDR3aa: CASSQRTVVSYNEQFF; CDR3nt: TGTGCCAGCAGCCAACGGACCGTCGTCTCCTACAATGAGCAGTTCTTC
abundance: -; j_gene: TRBJ1-2; d_gene: -; v_gene: TRBV9; CDR3aa: CASSAWTAAGYTF; CDR3nt: TGTGCCAGCAGCGCCTGGACAGCTGCCGGCTACACCTTC
abundance: -; j_gene: TRBJ2-3; d_gene: -; v_gene: TRBV30; CDR3aa: CAWSAGLGGGTDTQYF; CDR3nt: TGTGCCTGGAGTGCGGGGCTAGGAGGGGGAACAGATACGCAGTATTTT
abundance: -; j_gene: TRBJ1-2; d_gene: TRBD1; v_gene: TRBV4-1; CDR3aa: CASSQGSDRVYGYTF; CDR3nt: TGCGCCAGCAGCCAAGGGAGTGACAGGGTCTATGGCTACACCTTC
abundance: -; j_gene: TRBJ1-5; d_gene: TRBD1; v_gene: TRBV5-4; CDR3aa: CASSMDRVGQPQHF; CDR3nt: TGTGCCAGCAGTATGGACAGGGTGGGACAGCCCCAGCATTTT
abundance: -; j_gene: TRBJ1-6; d_gene: -; v_gene: TRBV14; CDR3aa: CASSQGQLLYNSPLHF; CDR3nt: TGTGCCAGCAGCCAAGGGCAGCTACTCTATAATTCACCCCTCCACTTT
abundance: -; j_gene: TRBJ1-6; d_gene: -; v_gene: TRBV7-9; CDR3aa: CASSLANGNSPLHF; CDR3nt: TGTGCCAGCAGCTTAGCTAACGGCAATTCACCCCTCCACTTT
abundance: -; j_gene: TRBJ2-7; d_gene: TRBD2; v_gene: TRBV5-1; CDR3aa: CASSSGLGLAGGLDEQYF; CDR3nt: TGCGCCAGCAGCTCAGGACTGGGACTAGCGGGAGGGTTGGACGAGCAGTACTTC
abundance: -; j_gene: TRBJ1-3; d_gene: -; v_gene: TRBV10-3; CDR3aa: CAISEGAGPSGNTIYF; CDR3nt: TGTGCCATCAGTGAGGGGGCAGGACCCTCTGGAAACACCATATATTTT
abundance: once; j_gene: TRBJ1-6; d_gene: TRBD1; v_gene: TRBV11-3; CDR3aa: CASSLRDRGSPLHF; CDR3nt: TGTGCCAGCAGCCTCCGGGACAGGGGTTCACCCCTCCACTTT
abundance: -; j_gene: TRBJ2-5; d_gene: TRBD1; v_gene: TRBV11-2; CDR3aa: CASSFGDRGQETQYF; CDR3nt: TGTGCCAGCAGCTTTGGGGACAGGGGCCAAGAGACCCAGTACTTC
abundance: few; j_gene: TRBJ2-3; d_gene: -; v_gene: TRBV7-2; CDR3aa: CASSSGPTDTQYF; CDR3nt: TGTGCCAGCAGCTCCGGTCCCACAGATACGCAGTATTTT
abundance: -; j_gene: TRBJ2-3; d_gene: -; v_gene: TRBV6-4; CDR3aa: CASSDSGLRTDTQYF; CDR3nt: TGTGCCAGCAGTGACTCAGGGTTAAGAACAGATACGCAGTATTTT
abundance: -; j_gene: TRBJ2-7; d_gene: -; v_gene: TRBV12-3/TRBV12-4; CDR3aa: CASSITYEQYF; CDR3nt: TGTGCCAGCAGTATTACCTACGAGCAGTACTTC